These T cell receptor beta chains were read from a single sample in a study of T cell repertoires in cytomegalovirus infection. TCRdb reanalysed the reads using MiXCR and keeps one entry per CDR3 protein. The sample records 200,000 to 300,000 distinct CDR3 sequences, 12% to 15% being singletons. The sequencing input was PBMCs. Receptors originate from a human donor in good health (CMV status not recorded). Some clones in this sample may be carry-over from other donors' samples. Both conserved end residues are part of each CDR3. A D gene is named only where the DNA matches it firmly. The listing skips clone size in some rows; elsewhere it reads once, few, many or a size class.

v_gene: TRBV20-1
d_gene: TRBD1
j_gene: TRBJ2-3
abundance: -
CDR3aa: CSARWTGNTDTQYF
CDR3nt: TGCAGTGCTCGATGGACAGGGAACACAGATACGCAGTATTTT

v_gene: TRBV5-6
d_gene: -
j_gene: TRBJ1-2
abundance: few
CDR3aa: CASSLEQDYTPDYGYTF
CDR3nt: TGTGCCAGCAGCTTGGAACAGGACTATACACCCGACTATGGCTACACCTTC

v_gene: TRBV29-1
d_gene: -
j_gene: TRBJ1-1
abundance: -
CDR3aa: CSAHGGVNTEAFF
CDR3nt: TGCAGCGCCCACGGGGGAGTGAACACTGAAGCTTTCTTT

v_gene: TRBV7-2
d_gene: TRBD2
j_gene: TRBJ2-5
abundance: many
CDR3aa: CASSLAGRERETQYF
CDR3nt: TGTGCCAGCAGCTTAGCCGGGCGGGAGAGAGAGACCCAGTACTTC

v_gene: TRBV10-1
d_gene: -
j_gene: TRBJ2-1
abundance: -
CDR3aa: CASSESMGVQFF
CDR3nt: TGCGCCAGCAGTGAGTCGATGGGGGTCCAGTTCTTC

v_gene: TRBV12-3/TRBV12-4
d_gene: -
j_gene: TRBJ1-5
abundance: many
CDR3aa: CASSRDSNQPQHF
CDR3nt: TGTGCCAGCAGCCGGGACAGCAATCAGCCCCAGCATTTT

v_gene: TRBV4-2
d_gene: TRBD2
j_gene: TRBJ2-1
abundance: few
CDR3aa: CASSFGLAGGPFNEQFF
CDR3nt: TGTGCCAGCAGCTTCGGGTTAGCGGGAGGGCCGTTCAATGAGCAGTTCTTC

v_gene: TRBV19
d_gene: -
j_gene: TRBJ1-4
abundance: -
CDR3aa: CASSISNPNEKLFF
CDR3nt: TGTGCCAGTAGTATCTCCAACCCCAATGAAAAACTGTTTTTT

v_gene: TRBV10-1
d_gene: -
j_gene: TRBJ2-3
abundance: many
CDR3aa: CASSASDFSTDTQYF
CDR3nt: TGCGCCAGCAGTGCATCGGACTTCAGCACAGATACGCAGTATTTT

v_gene: TRBV3-1
d_gene: -
j_gene: TRBJ1-2
abundance: many
CDR3aa: CASSQVSYSPSYGYTF
CDR3nt: TGTGCCAGCAGCCAAGTAAGCTACTCACCCTCCTATGGCTACACCTTC

v_gene: TRBV7-2
d_gene: -
j_gene: TRBJ2-2
abundance: many
CDR3aa: CASSLKFRATTGELFF
CDR3nt: TGTGCCAGCAGCTTAAAGTTCAGGGCCACGACCGGGGAGCTGTTTTTT

v_gene: TRBV7-7
d_gene: -
j_gene: TRBJ2-1
abundance: many
CDR3aa: CASSPVGGLSNEQFF
CDR3nt: TGTGCTAGCAGCCCTGTGGGCGGGTTGTCGAATGAGCAGTTCTTC

v_gene: TRBV12-3/TRBV12-4
d_gene: TRBD2
j_gene: TRBJ2-1
abundance: many
CDR3aa: CASTPRGGSYNEQFF
CDR3nt: TGTGCCAGCACACCCCGGGGGGGGTCCTACAATGAGCAGTTCTTC

v_gene: TRBV18
d_gene: -
j_gene: TRBJ1-1
abundance: few
CDR3aa: CASSPPWGVNTEAFF
CDR3nt: TGTGCCAGCTCACCACCCTGGGGGGTGAACACTGAAGCTTTCTTT

v_gene: TRBV27
d_gene: -
j_gene: TRBJ2-5
abundance: -
CDR3aa: CASKKAGKGETQYF
CDR3nt: TGTGCCAGCAAGAAAGCAGGGAAAGGAGAGACCCAGTACTTC

v_gene: TRBV7-2
d_gene: -
j_gene: TRBJ2-1
abundance: many
CDR3aa: CASSLRPGHLVGNEQFF
CDR3nt: TGTGCCAGCAGCTTGCGACCCGGGCACCTGGTGGGGAATGAGCAGTTCTTC

v_gene: TRBV14
d_gene: -
j_gene: TRBJ2-1
abundance: many
CDR3aa: CASSPGLSRVDEQFF
CDR3nt: TGTGCCAGCAGCCCAGGACTATCCAGGGTGGATGAGCAGTTCTTC

v_gene: TRBV7-2
d_gene: -
j_gene: TRBJ2-7
abundance: many
CDR3aa: CASSPWGTYEQYF
CDR3nt: TGTGCCAGCAGCCCCTGGGGGACCTACGAGCAGTACTTC

v_gene: TRBV5-1
d_gene: -
j_gene: TRBJ1-1
abundance: few
CDR3aa: CASSLAWDPNTEAFF
CDR3nt: TGCGCCAGCAGCTTGGCCTGGGACCCGAACACTGAAGCTTTCTTT

v_gene: TRBV2
d_gene: -
j_gene: TRBJ1-1
abundance: -
CDR3aa: CASKIDTEAFF
CDR3nt: TGTGCCAGCAAAATCGACACTGAAGCTTTCTTT

v_gene: TRBV2
d_gene: -
j_gene: TRBJ2-7
abundance: -
CDR3aa: CASSELGSSYEQYF
CDR3nt: TGTGCCAGCAGTGAACTTGGGAGCTCCTACGAGCAGTACTTC

v_gene: TRBV5-1
d_gene: TRBD1
j_gene: TRBJ2-1
abundance: few
CDR3aa: CASTGDRGRFGEQFF
CDR3nt: TGCGCCAGCACTGGAGACAGGGGGCGTTTCGGTGAGCAGTTCTTC

v_gene: TRBV7-2
d_gene: -
j_gene: TRBJ1-1
abundance: many
CDR3aa: CASSLGWGRQAYTEAFF
CDR3nt: TGTGCCAGCAGCTTAGGGTGGGGCAGGCAGGCCTACACTGAAGCTTTCTTT

v_gene: TRBV28
d_gene: -
j_gene: TRBJ2-4
abundance: many
CDR3aa: CASRNTQGRGYIQYF
CDR3nt: TGTGCCAGCAGAAATACTCAGGGAAGAGGATACATTCAGTACTTC

v_gene: TRBV10-3
d_gene: TRBD2
j_gene: TRBJ2-1
abundance: many
CDR3aa: CAISRLAGVYNEQFF
CDR3nt: TGTGCCATCAGTCGACTAGCGGGGGTTTACAATGAGCAGTTCTTC

v_gene: TRBV14
d_gene: TRBD1
j_gene: TRBJ2-1
abundance: many
CDR3aa: CASSYRQGGEQFF
CDR3nt: TGTGCCAGCAGCTACAGACAGGGGGGTGAGCAGTTCTTC

v_gene: TRBV29-1
d_gene: -
j_gene: TRBJ1-1
abundance: -
CDR3aa: CSVVRSGLGEAFF
CDR3nt: TGCAGCGTTGTCAGGAGCGGGCTAGGCGAAGCTTTCTTT

v_gene: TRBV6-1
d_gene: TRBD2
j_gene: TRBJ2-1
abundance: medium-sized
CDR3aa: CASGTSGSYNEQFF
CDR3nt: TGTGCCAGCGGGACTAGCGGCTCCTACAATGAGCAGTTCTTC

v_gene: TRBV7-8
d_gene: -
j_gene: TRBJ2-3
abundance: many
CDR3aa: CASSLATDTQYF
CDR3nt: TGTGCCAGCAGCCTTGCCACAGATACGCAGTATTTT

v_gene: TRBV2
d_gene: -
j_gene: TRBJ2-1
abundance: -
CDR3aa: CASTHTAYNEQFF
CDR3nt: TGTGCCAGCACCCACACCGCCTACAATGAGCAGTTCTTC

v_gene: TRBV7-2
d_gene: -
j_gene: TRBJ1-1
abundance: -
CDR3aa: CASSDPGQGTEAFF
CDR3nt: TGTGCCAGCAGCGACCCGGGACAAGGCACTGAAGCTTTCTTT

v_gene: TRBV12-3/TRBV12-4
d_gene: -
j_gene: TRBJ2-7
abundance: many
CDR3aa: CASSFQGSSYEQYF
CDR3nt: TGTGCCAGCAGTTTCCAGGGTTCCTCCTACGAGCAGTACTTC

v_gene: TRBV12-3/TRBV12-4
d_gene: -
j_gene: TRBJ2-1
abundance: few
CDR3aa: CASSFALGTSYNEQFF
CDR3nt: TGTGCCAGCAGTTTCGCCCTGGGGACCTCCTACAATGAGCAGTTCTTC

v_gene: TRBV5-1
d_gene: TRBD1
j_gene: TRBJ1-1
abundance: -
CDR3aa: CASSLEGQDIEAFF
CDR3nt: TGCGCCAGCAGCTTGGAAGGACAGGACATTGAAGCTTTCTTT

v_gene: TRBV28
d_gene: -
j_gene: TRBJ1-2
abundance: few
CDR3aa: CASSSVGAIIPYGYTF
CDR3nt: TGTGCCAGCAGTTCCGTGGGTGCCATTATCCCCTATGGCTACACCTTC

v_gene: TRBV12-3/TRBV12-4
d_gene: -
j_gene: TRBJ2-1
abundance: few
CDR3aa: CASSSRTVSYNEQFF
CDR3nt: TGTGCCAGCAGTTCGAGGACAGTTTCCTACAATGAGCAGTTCTTC

v_gene: TRBV28
d_gene: -
j_gene: TRBJ1-2
abundance: few
CDR3aa: CASSFGVLGYTF
CDR3nt: TGTGCCAGCAGTTTCGGGGTTTTAGGCTACACCTTC

v_gene: TRBV28
d_gene: TRBD1
j_gene: TRBJ2-5
abundance: many
CDR3aa: CASSMDRVRETQYF
CDR3nt: TGTGCCAGCAGCATGGACAGGGTACGAGAGACCCAGTACTTC

v_gene: TRBV20-1
d_gene: -
j_gene: TRBJ2-7
abundance: -
CDR3aa: CSASTGFTSEQYF
CDR3nt: TGCAGTGCTAGCACAGGGTTCACCAGCGAGCAGTACTTC

v_gene: TRBV20-1
d_gene: TRBD2
j_gene: TRBJ2-3
abundance: -
CDR3aa: CSARMGTTYTDTQYF
CDR3nt: TGCAGTGCTAGAATGGGGACTACCTACACAGATACGCAGTATTTT

v_gene: TRBV7-2
d_gene: -
j_gene: TRBJ1-1
abundance: few
CDR3aa: CASSYRDKNTEAFF
CDR3nt: TGTGCCAGCAGCTACCGGGACAAGAACACTGAAGCTTTCTTT

v_gene: TRBV10-3
d_gene: -
j_gene: TRBJ2-6
abundance: few
CDR3aa: CAISESLAGFPSGANVLTF
CDR3nt: TGTGCCATCAGTGAGTCGTTGGCAGGGTTCCCGTCTGGGGCCAACGTCCTGACTTTC

v_gene: TRBV7-2
d_gene: -
j_gene: TRBJ2-7
abundance: many
CDR3aa: CASSSLPGAYEQYF
CDR3nt: TGTGCCAGCAGCTCTCTTCCAGGGGCCTACGAGCAGTACTTC

v_gene: TRBV29-1
d_gene: -
j_gene: TRBJ2-7
abundance: -
CDR3aa: CSVECPSGRKKRNYEQYF
CDR3nt: TGCAGCGTTGAATGTCCGTCGGGCCGAAAGAAGAGGAACTACGAGCAGTACTTC

v_gene: TRBV6-2/TRBV6-3
d_gene: -
j_gene: TRBJ2-7
abundance: many
CDR3aa: CASSRTGPRRLEQYF
CDR3nt: TGTGCCAGCAGTAGAACGGGGCCCCGGCGGCTCGAGCAGTACTTC

v_gene: TRBV7-2
d_gene: -
j_gene: TRBJ2-7
abundance: many
CDR3aa: CASSLSGSYEQYF
CDR3nt: TGTGCCAGCAGCTTATCAGGGAGTTACGAGCAGTACTTC

v_gene: TRBV7-2
d_gene: -
j_gene: TRBJ1-6
abundance: many
CDR3aa: CASSLYPRTDASSYNSPLHF
CDR3nt: TGTGCCAGCAGCTTATACCCGAGGACAGACGCAAGCTCCTATAATTCACCCCTCCACTTT

v_gene: TRBV28
d_gene: -
j_gene: TRBJ2-1
abundance: -
CDR3aa: CASSADWGDEQFF
CDR3nt: TGTGCCAGCAGCGCGGACTGGGGGGATGAGCAGTTCTTC

v_gene: TRBV5-5
d_gene: TRBD2
j_gene: TRBJ2-5
abundance: -
CDR3aa: CASSPIAGGQETQYF
CDR3nt: TGTGCCAGCAGCCCGATAGCGGGGGGACAAGAGACCCAGTACTTC

v_gene: TRBV7-6
d_gene: TRBD2
j_gene: TRBJ2-7
abundance: many
CDR3aa: CASSPAAGVGEQYF
CDR3nt: TGTGCCAGCAGCCCCGCAGCGGGGGTGGGGGAGCAGTACTTC

v_gene: TRBV19
d_gene: -
j_gene: TRBJ1-1
abundance: few
CDR3aa: CASSPLRGPMNTEAFF
CDR3nt: TGTGCCAGTAGTCCCTTGCGGGGACCTATGAACACTGAAGCTTTCTTT

v_gene: TRBV7-8
d_gene: -
j_gene: TRBJ1-1
abundance: many
CDR3aa: CASSLAGTVNTEAFF
CDR3nt: TGTGCCAGCAGCTTAGCCGGGACGGTGAACACTGAAGCTTTCTTT

v_gene: TRBV7-9
d_gene: -
j_gene: TRBJ2-6
abundance: many
CDR3aa: CAIIPRLQPSSGANVLTF
CDR3nt: TGTGCCATCATCCCGAGACTTCAGCCCAGCTCTGGGGCCAACGTCCTGACTTTC

v_gene: TRBV7-2
d_gene: -
j_gene: TRBJ2-6
abundance: many
CDR3aa: CASSSLGGANVLTF
CDR3nt: TGTGCCAGCAGCTCACTTGGTGGGGCCAACGTCCTGACTTTC

v_gene: TRBV7-9
d_gene: -
j_gene: TRBJ1-2
abundance: few
CDR3aa: CAIPGRGTYGYTF
CDR3nt: TGTGCCATCCCCGGTCGGGGTACCTATGGCTACACCTTC